This entry concerns a single TCR beta chain. This entry belongs to a study of CD4 T cells in relation to SARS-CoV-2 and coronaviruses. Repertoires were generated with immunoSEQ multiplex PCR, while TCRdb's copy carries only in-frame clones and drops some. This table holds 58,000 or so clones, about 91% found once. Sequenced input: naive CD4+ T cells from PBMCs. Subset described: naive CD4+ T cells isolated by negative enrichment. The TCR comes from an adult with COVID-19.

In DNA, the CDR3 is TGTGCCAGTAGTATAGTCCGGGACAGCTATAGCAATCAGCCCCAGCATTTT. The encoded protein is CASSIVRDSYSNQPQHF. The chain combines TRBV19 with TRBJ1-5, with 7 bases matching TRBD1. Germline assignment: CDR1 LNHDA and CDR2 SQIVND (reference sequence). This CDR3 has 17 amino acids. V trimming: 1 base; J trimming: 0 bases; junction bases outside the gene matches: 6.